This T cell receptor (beta chain) was recovered during a study of T cell changes during pregnancy in multiple sclerosis. The J segment lost 6 bases and the V segment lost 0 bases, leaving 6 bases of the junction unmatched. This CDR3 contains 16 residues. The germline V gene has CDR1 SGHRS and CDR2 YFSETQ. Libraries were prepared by immunoSEQ multiplex PCR; TCRdb keeps only in-frame clonotypes and omits some of them. Of 50,000 or so clones listed, approximately 92% are singletons. Material: CD4+ T cells from peripheral blood mononuclear cells, obtained in the third trimester of pregnancy. The rearrangement uses TRBV5-1 and TRBJ2-2; 9 positions agree with TRBD2. The clonotype was recovered from a female donor with multiple sclerosis, enrolled in a pregnancy study. The CDR3 sequence: CASSLVASGMSGELFF. The CDR3 DNA sequence: TGCGCCAGCAGCTTGGTGGCTAGCGGGATGTCCGGGGAGCTGTTTTTT.